Below are 22 T cell receptor beta chains sequenced from a single sample in a study of T-cell reconstitution after alpha-beta-depleted transplantation in children. Unique molecular identifiers were built into the TCRbeta library. From the PCR reads, TCRdb called clonotypes with MiXCR, one entry per CDR3 protein. The data contain approximately 650,000 distinct CDR3 sequences, 10% to 15% of them seen just once; the ten biggest clones take up about 0.77%. The material was PBMCs, obtained before TCRalphabeta/CD19-depleted stem cell transplant. The origin of the receptors is a girl aged 2 to 10 with congenital amegakaryocytic thrombocytopenia, due to receive a stem cell transplant.

This clonotype was counted at least ten times. V gene TRBV7-9 combines with J gene TRBJ1-1; D may be TRBD1 (5 bases). The CDR3 totals 15 residues. Germline V gene lookup returns CDR1 SEHNR and CDR2 FQNEAQ (reference sequence). Trimming stripped 2 bases from V and 3 bases from J, with 13 bases between. CDR3: CASSLLNRYDTEAFF. The DNA of the CDR3 is TGTGCCAGCAGCTTACTTAACAGGTACGACACTGAAGCTTTCTTT. Together with reference TRBV7-9 and TRBJ1-1, the CDR3 gives the full variable domain: DTGVSQNPRHKITKRGQNVTFRCDPISEHNRLYWYRQTLGQGPEFLTYFQNEAQLEKSRLLSDRFSAERPKGSFSTLEIQRTEQGDSAMYLCASSLLNRYDTEAFFGQGTRLTVV.

The chain couples TRBV6-5 to TRBJ2-1; TRBD2 matches at 10 bases. The germline V gene has CDR1 MNHEY and CDR2 SVGAGI. With V trimmed by 3 bases and J by 4 bases, 9 bases remained unmatched. This CDR3 has 17 residues. CDR3 protein: CASSYVTSGYRYNEQFF. CDR3 DNA sequence: TGTGCCAGCAGTTATGTGACTAGCGGGTATAGATACAATGAGCAGTTCTTC.

This clonotype has only a few counts. The rearrangement uses TRBV5-1 and TRBJ2-5; the match to TRBD2 covers 7 bases. Trimming took 0 bases from V and 3 from J; bases not matched to a gene: 5. CDR3 length equals 15 residues. Germline CDR1 is SGHRS and CDR2 is YFSETQ. For the CDR3, the DNA is TGCGCCAGCAGCTTGGGGTACGGGAGGAAAGAGACCCAGTACTTC. Translated, it gives CASSLGYGRKETQYF.

The rearrangement joins TRBV18 to TRBJ2-1, with 7 bases matching TRBD1. The germline V gene encodes CDR1 KGHSH and CDR2 LQKENI. The junction had 10 bases not matched to a gene; V was cut back by 5 bases and J by 9 bases. This CDR3 spans 14 amino acids. CDR3: CASSMGQSGIEQFF. DNA of the CDR3: TGTGCCAGCTCAATGGGACAGTCAGGGATTGAGCAGTTCTTC.

Of note for this clonotype: Just one base apart from a much larger clone, this may be a read error. The missing conserved phenylalanine or tryptophan at the end of this CDR3 makes a read error likely. This chain links TRBV12-3 or TRBV12-4 with TRBJ2-1; 11 nucleotides agree with TRBD1. Germline trimming cut 6 bases from V and 6 bases from J; bases unmatched to any gene: 4. The CDR3 length is 14 residues. The CDR3 spells CASRPGTGGNEQFL. The CDR3 nucleotides are TGTGCCAGCAGGCCCGGGACAGGGGGCAATGAGCAGTTCTTA.

This clonotype was counted only a few times. CDR3 DNA: TGCAGTGCTAGATCGGGGCTCGGTGCCGGGGAGCTGTTTTTT. This codes for CSARSGLGAGELFF. The rearrangement uses TRBV20-1 and TRBJ2-2; D tentatively fits TRBD1 or TRBD2 (5 bases each). The CDR3 length is 14 residues. CDR1 is DFQATT, CDR2 SNEGSKA, per germline (reference sequence). Trimming left V 2 bases short and J 6 bases short, with 13 bases between.

This clonotype showed up many times. This chain links TRBV12-3 or TRBV12-4 with TRBJ2-4, with 7 bases aligning to TRBD2. The CDR3 spans 15 residues. The V segment lost 3 bases and the J segment 5 bases; nucleotides outside the gene matches: 7. The CDR3 nucleotides are TGTGCCAGCAGTTTGCGCGGGAGTGGTGAAAACATTCAGTACTTC. This gives the protein CASSLRGSGENIQYF.

In its sample, this clonotype was seen many times. The chain joins TRBV29-1 to TRBJ1-1; D ambiguous. V lost 4 bases, J lost 1 base, and 13 bases lay in between. The CDR3 loop spans 14 amino acids. CDR1 and CDR2 (germline): SQVTM, ANQGSEA. CDR3 sequence: CSVGRRVSNTEAFF. CDR3 in DNA: TGCAGCGTTGGCCGGAGGGTATCGAACACTGAAGCTTTCTTT. The full variable domain, completed using reference TRBV29-1 and TRBJ1-1, is SAVISQKPSRDICQRGTSLTIQCQVDSQVTMMFWYRQQPGQSLTLIATANQGSEATYESGFVIDKFPISRPNLTFSTLTVSNMSPEDSSIYLCSVGRRVSNTEAFFGQGTRLTVV.

The chain carries TRBV5-1 and TRBJ1-3; D may be TRBD1 (6 bases). This CDR3 contains 14 residues. Trimming took off 4 bases at V and 0 bases at J, with 8 bases between the two ends. The germline V gene encodes CDR1 SGHRS and CDR2 YFSETQ. The CDR3 loop is CASSAQGSGNTIYF. CDR3 coding DNA: TGCGCCAGCAGCGCACAGGGCTCTGGAAACACCATATATTTT.

This clonotype was seen a few times. This chain connects TRBV7-9 to TRBJ2-3; no clear D. This CDR3 spans 11 amino acids. V was pared by 10 bases and J by 6 bases, with 11 bases between. Germline V gene sequence: CDR1 SEHNR, CDR2 FQNEAQ (reference sequence). Written as DNA, the CDR3 is TGTGCCACCGAACCCTCGGATACGCAGTATTTT. The encoded protein is CATEPSDTQYF.

V gene TRBV20-1 combines with J gene TRBJ2-3; 8 nucleotides match TRBD2. Germline V gives CDR1 DFQATT, CDR2 SNEGSKA (reference sequence). The CDR3 sequence is 14 residues long. With 3 bases clipped from V and 3 bases from J, the junction kept 5 bases outside the gene matches. The CDR3 here is CSASDTSGTDTQYF. CDR3 DNA sequence: TGCAGTGCTAGTGATACTAGCGGAACAGATACGCAGTATTTT.

This clonotype was observed at least ten times. The V gene is TRBV27, the J gene TRBJ2-5; D is possibly TRBD1 (6 bases). The length of the CDR3 is 16 residues. V was clipped by 3 bases and J by 4 bases, with 18 bases between them. Germline V lookup: CDR1 MNHEY, CDR2 SMNVEV (reference sequence). The CDR3 loop is CASSFLPTGARETQYF. The CDR3, as DNA: TGTGCCAGCAGTTTCCTACCGACAGGCGCTCGAGAGACCCAGTACTTC.

The gene calls are TRBV6-5 and TRBJ2-2; D is undetermined. Trimming took 5 bases from V and 0 from J, leaving 10 bases between them. Germline lookup yields CDR1 MNHEY and CDR2 SVGAGI. The CDR3 spans 15 residues. The CDR3: CASSASTPNTGELFF. The CDR3 DNA reads as TGTGCCAGCAGTGCCTCGACCCCGAACACCGGGGAGCTGTTTTTT.

This clonotype was counted ten times or more. This chain joins TRBV20-1 and TRBJ2-7; D is ambiguous. CDR3 length: 12 amino acids. Per the germline V gene, CDR1 is DFQATT and CDR2 is SNEGSKA (reference sequence). Trimming took off 7 bases at V and 0 bases at J, with 10 bases between the two ends. CDR3 residues: CSGRDVSYEQYF. CDR3 DNA sequence: TGCAGTGGAAGAGACGTCTCCTACGAGCAGTACTTC.

This clonotype came up many times. The chain recombines TRBV5-1 with TRBJ2-1; TRBD2 aligns across 11 bases. V shed 3 bases, J shed 2 bases, and the junction held 1 base outside the gene matches. The length of the CDR3 is 15 residues. The germline gives CDR1 SGHRS, CDR2 YFSETQ. The CDR3 DNA follows: TGCGCCAGCAGCTATAGCGGGAGGGCCTACAATGAGCAGTTCTTC. This codes for CASSYSGRAYNEQFF.

This clonotype was counted at least ten times. The V call is TRBV3-1, the J call TRBJ2-2, with D possibly being TRBD1 or TRBD2 (6 bases each). There are 16 residues in the CDR3. The germline V gene encodes CDR1 LGHDT and CDR2 YNNKEL (reference sequence). The germline V and J ends were trimmed by 1 base and 0 bases, with 9 bases remaining between them. CDR3: CASSQVGGANTGELFF. The CDR3 bases are TGTGCCAGCAGCCAAGTCGGGGGCGCGAACACCGGGGAGCTGTTTTTT.

The chain has TRBV5-1 and TRBJ2-3; D is ambiguous. Germline-derived CDR1 and CDR2 are SGHRS and YFSETQ. The ends were cut back, 6 bases at V and 0 bases at J, with 11 bases in the middle. CDR3 length equals 14 residues. CDR3 sequence reads: CASMAQPSTDTQYF. Written as DNA, the CDR3 is TGCGCCAGCATGGCCCAGCCGAGCACAGATACGCAGTATTTT.

This clonotype was seen many times. The chain links TRBV3-1 to TRBJ1-1, with D maybe TRBD1 (5 bases). CDR1 is LGHDT, CDR2 YNNKEL, per germline (reference sequence). Trimming stripped 4 bases from V and 4 bases from J, with 10 bases between. The CDR3 extends over 13 amino acids. The CDR3 region has the DNA TGTGCCAGCAGCCCCGGACATCTCACTGAAGCTTTCTTT. This translates into CASSPGHLTEAFF.

In its sample, this clonotype was seen a few times. The V and J genes are TRBV20-1 and TRBJ2-1; TRBD2 matches at 12 bases. The CDR3 is 14 residues long. V shed 5 bases and J 4 bases; nucleotides not matched to a gene: 3. Germline CDR1 is DFQATT and CDR2 is SNEGSKA (reference sequence). The CDR3 sequence: CSALGLAGYNEQFF. The CDR3 DNA sequence: TGCAGTGCTCTCGGACTAGCGGGGTACAATGAGCAGTTCTTC.

The CDR3 DNA sequence: TGTGCCAGCAGTTCGTTGTTGGGGAATCAGCCCCAGCATTTT. Translated: CASSSLLGNQPQHF. The chain carries TRBV12-3 or TRBV12-4 and TRBJ1-5; D is unclear. This CDR3 is built from 14 residues. V was shortened by 4 bases and J by 4 bases, with 11 bases between the two germline ends.

This clonotype was detected ten times or more. V usage is TRBV10-3 and J usage is TRBJ2-1; the match to TRBD1 covers 7 bases. CDR1 and CDR2 (germline): ENHRY, SYGVKD. This CDR3 region has 16 residues. Germline trimming cut 2 bases from V and 8 bases from J; bases unmatched to any gene: 12. This CDR3 reads CAISELDRVTGDEQFF. The CDR3 bases are TGTGCCATCAGTGAGCTCGACAGGGTGACTGGCGATGAGCAGTTCTTC.

This clonotype was picked up many times. The chain uses TRBV10-3 and TRBJ1-1; TRBD1 matches at 9 bases. After removal of 6 bases from V and 0 bases from J, the junction contained 2 bases not matched to a gene. CDR3 length: 14 amino acids. The germline gives CDR1 ENHRY, CDR2 SYGVKD. This chain's CDR3 is CAIRGTGMNTEAFF. CDR3 DNA sequence: TGTGCCATCAGGGGGACAGGGATGAACACTGAAGCTTTCTTT.